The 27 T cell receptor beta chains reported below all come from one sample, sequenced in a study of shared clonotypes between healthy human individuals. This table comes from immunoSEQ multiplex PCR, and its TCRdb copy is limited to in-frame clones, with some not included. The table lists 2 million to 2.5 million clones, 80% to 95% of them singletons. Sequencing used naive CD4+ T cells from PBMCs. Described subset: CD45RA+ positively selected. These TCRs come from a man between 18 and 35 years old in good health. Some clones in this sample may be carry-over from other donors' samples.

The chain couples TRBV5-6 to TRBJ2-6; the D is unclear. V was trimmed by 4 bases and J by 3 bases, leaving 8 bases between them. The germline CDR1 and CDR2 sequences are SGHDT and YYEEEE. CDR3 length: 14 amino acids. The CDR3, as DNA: TGTGCCAGCAGCCCCTTTCTTGGGGCCAACGTCCTGACTTTC. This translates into CASSPFLGANVLTF.

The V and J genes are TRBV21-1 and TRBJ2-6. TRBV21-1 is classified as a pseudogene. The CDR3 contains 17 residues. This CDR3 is CASSKAPGASGANVLTF. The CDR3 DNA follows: TGTGCCAGCAGCAAAGCCCCAGGAGCCTCTGGGGCCAACGTCCTGACTTTC.

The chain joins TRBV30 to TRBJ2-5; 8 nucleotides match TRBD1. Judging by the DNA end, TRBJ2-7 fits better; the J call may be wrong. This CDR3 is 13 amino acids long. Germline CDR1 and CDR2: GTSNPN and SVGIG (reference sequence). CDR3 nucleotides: TGTGCCTGGAGAACAGGGGGGCCCTACGAGCAGTACTTC. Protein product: CAWRTGGPYEQYF.

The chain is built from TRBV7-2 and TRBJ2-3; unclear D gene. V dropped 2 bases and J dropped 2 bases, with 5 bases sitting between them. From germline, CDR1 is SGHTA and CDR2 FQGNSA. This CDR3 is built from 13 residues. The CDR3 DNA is TGTGCCAGCAGCTTAACTCACACAGATACGCAGTATTTT. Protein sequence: CASSLTHTDTQYF.

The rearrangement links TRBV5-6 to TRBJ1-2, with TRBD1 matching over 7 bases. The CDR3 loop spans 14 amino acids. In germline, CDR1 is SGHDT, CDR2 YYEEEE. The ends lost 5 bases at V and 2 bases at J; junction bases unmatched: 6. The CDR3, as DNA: TGTGCCAGCAGGTCTTGGGACAGAAACTATGGCTACACCTTC. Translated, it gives CASRSWDRNYGYTF.

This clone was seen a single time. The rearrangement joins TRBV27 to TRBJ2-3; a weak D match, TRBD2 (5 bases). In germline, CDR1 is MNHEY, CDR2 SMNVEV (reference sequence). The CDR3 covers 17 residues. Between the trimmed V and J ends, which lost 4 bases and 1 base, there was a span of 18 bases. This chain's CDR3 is CASSSKGLLGGTDTQYF. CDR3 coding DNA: TGTGCCAGCAGTTCAAAAGGACTGCTTGGTGGCACAGATACGCAGTATTTT.

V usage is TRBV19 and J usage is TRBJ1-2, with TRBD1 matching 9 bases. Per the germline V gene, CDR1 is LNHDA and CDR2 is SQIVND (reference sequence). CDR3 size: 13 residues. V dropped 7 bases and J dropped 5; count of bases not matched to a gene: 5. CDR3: CASTQGARYGYTF. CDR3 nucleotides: TGTGCCAGTACACAGGGGGCTCGGTATGGCTACACCTTC.

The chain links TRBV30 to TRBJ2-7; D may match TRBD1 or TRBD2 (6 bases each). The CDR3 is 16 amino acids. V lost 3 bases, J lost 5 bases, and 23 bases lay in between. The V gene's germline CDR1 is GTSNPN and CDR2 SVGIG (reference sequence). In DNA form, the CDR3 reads TGTGCCTGGAGATTTAACGGGGGCCCCCCGGGTGACGAGCAGTACTTC. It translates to CAWRFNGGPPGDEQYF.

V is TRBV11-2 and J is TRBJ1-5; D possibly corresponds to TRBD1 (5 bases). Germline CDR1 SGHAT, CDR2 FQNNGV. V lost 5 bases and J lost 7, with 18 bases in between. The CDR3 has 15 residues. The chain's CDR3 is CASSRRGGRNQPQHF. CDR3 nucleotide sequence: TGTGCCAGCAGCCGGCGGGGGGGAAGGAACCAGCCCCAGCATTTT.

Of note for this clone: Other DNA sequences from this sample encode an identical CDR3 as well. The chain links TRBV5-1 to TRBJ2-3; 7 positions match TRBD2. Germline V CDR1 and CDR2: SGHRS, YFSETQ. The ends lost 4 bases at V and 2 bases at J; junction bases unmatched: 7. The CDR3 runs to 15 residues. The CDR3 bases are TGCGCCAGCAGCCTCGGCCTAGCGGACACAGATACGCAGTATTTT. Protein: CASSLGLADTDTQYF.

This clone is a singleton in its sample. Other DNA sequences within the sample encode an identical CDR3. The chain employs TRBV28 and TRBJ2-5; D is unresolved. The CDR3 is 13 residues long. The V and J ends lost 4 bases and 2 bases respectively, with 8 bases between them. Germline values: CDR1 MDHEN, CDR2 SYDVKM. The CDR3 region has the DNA TGTGCCAGCAGTTCGAGATTACAAGAGACCCAGTACTTC. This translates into CASSSRLQETQYF.

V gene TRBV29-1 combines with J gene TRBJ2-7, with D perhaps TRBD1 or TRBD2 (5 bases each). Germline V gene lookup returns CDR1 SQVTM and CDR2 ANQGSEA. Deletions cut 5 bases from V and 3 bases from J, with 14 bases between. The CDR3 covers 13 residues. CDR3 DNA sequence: TGCAGCGTTACGGGGCTAGGTAACTACGAGCAGTACTTC. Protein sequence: CSVTGLGNYEQYF.

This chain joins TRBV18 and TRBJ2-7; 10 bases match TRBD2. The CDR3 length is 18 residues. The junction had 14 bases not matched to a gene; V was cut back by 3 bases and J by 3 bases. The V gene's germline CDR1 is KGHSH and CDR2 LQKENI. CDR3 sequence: CASSPPGWSGRAGYEQYF. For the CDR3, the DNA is TGTGCCAGCTCACCTCCCGGATGGAGCGGGAGGGCCGGCTACGAGCAGTACTTC.

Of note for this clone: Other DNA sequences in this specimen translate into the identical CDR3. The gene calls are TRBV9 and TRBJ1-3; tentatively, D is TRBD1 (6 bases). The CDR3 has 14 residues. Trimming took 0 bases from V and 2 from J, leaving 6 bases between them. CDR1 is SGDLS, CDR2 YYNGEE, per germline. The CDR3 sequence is CASSVEGAGNTIYF. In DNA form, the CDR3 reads TGTGCCAGCAGCGTAGAGGGGGCTGGAAACACCATATATTTT. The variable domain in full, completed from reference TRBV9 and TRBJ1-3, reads DSGVTQTPKHLITATGQRVTLRCSPRSGDLSVYWYQQSLDQGLQFLIQYYNGEERAKGNILERFSAQQFPDLHSELNLSSLELGDSALYFCASSVEGAGNTIYFGEGSWLTVV.

CDR3 DNA sequence: TGCGCCAGCAGCTTGGTGGTCGCGGAGGCCTGGAATGAGCAGTTCTTC. It encodes CASSLVVAEAWNEQFF. The chain recombines TRBV5-1 with TRBJ2-1; possible D gene TRBD2, 5 bases. This CDR3 has 16 amino acids. CDR1 and CDR2 from the germline V gene are SGHRS and YFSETQ. V shed 0 bases and J shed 7 bases, with 17 bases lying between them.

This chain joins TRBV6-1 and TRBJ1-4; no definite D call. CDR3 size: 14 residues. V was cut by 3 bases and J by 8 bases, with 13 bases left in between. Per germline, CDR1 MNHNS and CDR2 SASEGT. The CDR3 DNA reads TGTGCCAGCAGTGAGAGGAGCTGGTCGGAAAAACTGTTTTTT. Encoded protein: CASSERSWSEKLFF.

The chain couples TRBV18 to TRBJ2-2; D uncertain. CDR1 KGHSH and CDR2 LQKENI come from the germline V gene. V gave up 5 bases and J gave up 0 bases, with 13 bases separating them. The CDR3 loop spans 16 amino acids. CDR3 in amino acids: CASSSFAAANTGELFF. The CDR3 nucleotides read TGTGCCAGCTCAAGCTTTGCGGCAGCGAACACCGGGGAGCTGTTTTTT.

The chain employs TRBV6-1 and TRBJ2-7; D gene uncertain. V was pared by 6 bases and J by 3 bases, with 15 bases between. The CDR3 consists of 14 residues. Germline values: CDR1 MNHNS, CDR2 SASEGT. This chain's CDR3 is CASRVVRVDYEQYF. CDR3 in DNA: TGTGCCAGCAGGGTCGTTAGGGTGGACTACGAGCAGTACTTC.

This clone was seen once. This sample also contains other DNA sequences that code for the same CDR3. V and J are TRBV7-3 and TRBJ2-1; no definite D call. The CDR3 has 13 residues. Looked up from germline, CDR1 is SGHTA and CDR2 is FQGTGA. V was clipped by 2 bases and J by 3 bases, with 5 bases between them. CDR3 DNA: TGTGCCAGCAGCTTAGGAGACTACAATGAGCAGTTCTTC. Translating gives CASSLGDYNEQFF.

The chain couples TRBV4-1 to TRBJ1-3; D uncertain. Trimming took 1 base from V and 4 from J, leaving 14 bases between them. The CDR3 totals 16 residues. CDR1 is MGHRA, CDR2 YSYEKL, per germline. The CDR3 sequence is CASSQGAGYPGNTIYF. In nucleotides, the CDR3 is TGCGCCAGCAGCCAAGGGGCGGGGTACCCGGGAAACACCATATATTTT.

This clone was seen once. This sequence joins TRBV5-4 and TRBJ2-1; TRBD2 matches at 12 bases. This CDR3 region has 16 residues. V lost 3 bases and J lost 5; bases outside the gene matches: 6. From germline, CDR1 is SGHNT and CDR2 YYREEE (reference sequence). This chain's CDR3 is CASSSGLAGINNEQFF. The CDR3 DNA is TGTGCCAGCAGCTCCGGACTAGCGGGGATCAACAATGAGCAGTTCTTC. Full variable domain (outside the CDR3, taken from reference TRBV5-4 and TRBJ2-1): ETGVTQSPTHLIKTRGQQVTLRCSSQSGHNTVSWYQQALGQGPQFIFQYYREEENGRGNFPPRFSGLQFPNYSSELNVNALELDDSALYLCASSSGLAGINNEQFFGPGTRLTVL.

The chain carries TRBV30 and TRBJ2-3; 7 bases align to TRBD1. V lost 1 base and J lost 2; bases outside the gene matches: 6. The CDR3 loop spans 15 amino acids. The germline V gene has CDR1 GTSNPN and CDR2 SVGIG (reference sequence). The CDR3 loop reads CAWSDPGQFTDTQYF. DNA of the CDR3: TGTGCCTGGAGTGACCCGGGACAGTTCACAGATACGCAGTATTTT.

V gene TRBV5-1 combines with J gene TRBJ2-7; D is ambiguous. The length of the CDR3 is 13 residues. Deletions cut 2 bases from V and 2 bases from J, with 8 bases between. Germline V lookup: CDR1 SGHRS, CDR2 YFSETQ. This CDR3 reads CASSFGPAYEQYF. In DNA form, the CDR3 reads TGCGCCAGCAGCTTCGGGCCAGCCTACGAGCAGTACTTC. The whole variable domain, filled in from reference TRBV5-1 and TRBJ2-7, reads KAGVTQTPRYLIKTRGQQVTLSCSPISGHRSVSWYQQTPGQGLQFLFEYFSETQRNKGNFPGRFSGRQFSNSRSEMNVSTLELGDSALYLCASSFGPAYEQYFGPGTRLTVT.

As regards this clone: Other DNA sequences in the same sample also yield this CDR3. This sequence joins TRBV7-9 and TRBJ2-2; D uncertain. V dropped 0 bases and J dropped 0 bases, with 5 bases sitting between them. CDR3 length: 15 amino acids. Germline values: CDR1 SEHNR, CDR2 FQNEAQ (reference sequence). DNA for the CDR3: TGTGCCAGCAGCTTAGCGGGTCCGAACACCGGGGAGCTGTTTTTT. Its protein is CASSLAGPNTGELFF.

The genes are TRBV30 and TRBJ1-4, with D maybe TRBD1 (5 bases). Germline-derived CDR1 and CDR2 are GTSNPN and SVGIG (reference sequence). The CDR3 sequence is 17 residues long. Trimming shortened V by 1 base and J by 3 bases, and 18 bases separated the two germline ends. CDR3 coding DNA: TGTGCCTGGAGTGGGTGGAGCAGGGTACAGCCTAATGAAAAACTGTTTTTT. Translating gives CAWSGWSRVQPNEKLFF.

In DNA, the CDR3 is TGTGCCAGCAGCCCCAACAAGGGTACGCAGTATTTT. Translation: CASSPNKGTQYF. This chain joins TRBV27 and TRBJ2-3; D remains ambiguous. V was trimmed by 6 bases and J by 8 bases, leaving 12 bases between them. The CDR3 has 12 residues. CDR1 and CDR2 from the germline V gene are MNHEY and SMNVEV (reference sequence).

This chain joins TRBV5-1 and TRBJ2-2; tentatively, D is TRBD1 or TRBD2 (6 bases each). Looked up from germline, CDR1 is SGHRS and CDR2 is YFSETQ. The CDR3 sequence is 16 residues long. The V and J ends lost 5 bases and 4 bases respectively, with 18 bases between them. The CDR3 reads CASRASSGASTGELFF. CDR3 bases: TGCGCCAGCAGAGCTTCGTCGGGGGCTAGCACCGGGGAGCTGTTTTTT.